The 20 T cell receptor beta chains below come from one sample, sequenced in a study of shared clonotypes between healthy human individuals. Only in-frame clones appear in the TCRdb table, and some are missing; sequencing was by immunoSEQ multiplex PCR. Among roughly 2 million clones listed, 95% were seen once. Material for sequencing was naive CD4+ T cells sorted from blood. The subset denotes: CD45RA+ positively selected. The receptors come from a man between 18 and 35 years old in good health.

CDR3 in amino acids: CASSEDKKYF. CDR3 in DNA: TGTGCCAGCAGTGAGGATAAGAAGTACTTC. V gene TRBV6-1 combines with J gene TRBJ2-7; D ambiguous. Trimming took off 3 bases at V and 11 bases at J, with 8 bases between the two ends. The V gene's germline CDR1 is MNHNS and CDR2 SASEGT. The CDR3 has 10 residues.

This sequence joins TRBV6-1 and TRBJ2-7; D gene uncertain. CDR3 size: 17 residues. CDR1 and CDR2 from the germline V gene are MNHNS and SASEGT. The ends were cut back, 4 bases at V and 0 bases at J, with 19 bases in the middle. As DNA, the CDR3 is TGTGCCAGCAGTGCACAACCCCCAACGGTCAGCTCCTACGAGCAGTACTTC. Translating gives CASSAQPPTVSSYEQYF.

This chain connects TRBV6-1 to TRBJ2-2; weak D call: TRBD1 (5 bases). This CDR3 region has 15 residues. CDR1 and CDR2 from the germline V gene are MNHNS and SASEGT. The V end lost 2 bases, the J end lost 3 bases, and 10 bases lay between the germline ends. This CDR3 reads CASSERQLDTGELFF. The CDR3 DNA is TGTGCCAGCAGTGAAAGACAGCTTGACACCGGGGAGCTGTTTTTT.

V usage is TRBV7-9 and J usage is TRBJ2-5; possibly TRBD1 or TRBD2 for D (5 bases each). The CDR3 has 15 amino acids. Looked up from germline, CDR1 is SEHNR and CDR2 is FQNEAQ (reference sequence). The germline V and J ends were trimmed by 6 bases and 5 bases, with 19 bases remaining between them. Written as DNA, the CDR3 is TGTGCCAGCAGAGCCAACCCGGGGCAGAGGGAGACCCAGTACTTC. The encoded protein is CASRANPGQRETQYF.

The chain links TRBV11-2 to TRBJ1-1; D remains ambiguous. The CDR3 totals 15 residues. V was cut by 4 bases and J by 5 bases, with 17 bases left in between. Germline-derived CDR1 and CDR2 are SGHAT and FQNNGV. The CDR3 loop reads CASSSSPGRGTEAFF. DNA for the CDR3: TGTGCCAGCAGCTCCTCCCCCGGGAGAGGGACTGAAGCTTTCTTT.

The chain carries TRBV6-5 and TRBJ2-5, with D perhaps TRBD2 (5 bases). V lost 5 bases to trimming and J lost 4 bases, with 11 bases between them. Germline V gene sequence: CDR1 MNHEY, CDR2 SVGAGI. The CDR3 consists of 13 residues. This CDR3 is CASSPGVGETQYF. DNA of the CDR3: TGTGCCAGCAGTCCCGGGGTAGGAGAGACCCAGTACTTC.

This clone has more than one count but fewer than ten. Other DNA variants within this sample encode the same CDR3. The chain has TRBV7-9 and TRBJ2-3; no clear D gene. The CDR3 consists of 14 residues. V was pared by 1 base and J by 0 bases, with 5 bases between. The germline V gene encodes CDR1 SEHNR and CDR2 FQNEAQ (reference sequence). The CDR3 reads CASSLVGSTDTQYF. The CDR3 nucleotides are TGTGCCAGCAGCTTAGTCGGAAGCACAGATACGCAGTATTTT.

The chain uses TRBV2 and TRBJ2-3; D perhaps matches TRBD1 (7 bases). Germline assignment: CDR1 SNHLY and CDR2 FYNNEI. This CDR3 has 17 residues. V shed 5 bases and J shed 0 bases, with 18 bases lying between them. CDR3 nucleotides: TGTGCCAGCAGTCAGGTCTTGACAGGGACTAGCACAGATACGCAGTATTTT. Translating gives CASSQVLTGTSTDTQYF.

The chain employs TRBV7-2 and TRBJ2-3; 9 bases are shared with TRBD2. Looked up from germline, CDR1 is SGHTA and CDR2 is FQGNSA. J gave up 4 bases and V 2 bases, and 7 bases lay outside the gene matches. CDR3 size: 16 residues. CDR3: CASSLFGTSFPDTQYF. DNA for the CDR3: TGTGCCAGCAGCTTATTCGGGACTAGCTTTCCAGATACGCAGTATTTT. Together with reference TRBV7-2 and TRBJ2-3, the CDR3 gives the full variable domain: GAGVSQSPSNKVTEKGKDVELRCDPISGHTALYWYRQSLGQGLEFLIYFQGNSAPDKSGLPSDRFSAERTGGSVSTLTIQRTQQEDSAVYLCASSLFGTSFPDTQYFGPGTRLTVL.

The CDR3 is CASSDSGILPYGYTF. CDR3 nucleotide sequence: TGTGCCAGCAGTGACTCGGGTATCCTGCCCTATGGCTACACCTTC. The rearrangement uses TRBV6-4 and TRBJ1-2; D gene uncertain. V was clipped by 0 bases and J by 4 bases, with 12 bases between them. Germline-derived CDR1 and CDR2 are MRHNA and SNTAGT. The CDR3 runs to 15 residues.

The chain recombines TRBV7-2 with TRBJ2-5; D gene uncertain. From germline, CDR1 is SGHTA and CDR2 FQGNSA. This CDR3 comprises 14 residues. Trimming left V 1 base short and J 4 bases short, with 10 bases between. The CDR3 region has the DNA TGTGCCAGCAGCTTAGATCGGGTAGGAGAGACCCAGTACTTC. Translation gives CASSLDRVGETQYF.

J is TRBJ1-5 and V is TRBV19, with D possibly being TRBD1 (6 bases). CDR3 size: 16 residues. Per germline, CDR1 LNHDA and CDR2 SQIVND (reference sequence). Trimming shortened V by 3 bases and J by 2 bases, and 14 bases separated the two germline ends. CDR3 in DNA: TGTGCCAGTAGTATTGGCAGGGGCTATGGCAATCAGCCCCAGCATTTT. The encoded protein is CASSIGRGYGNQPQHF.

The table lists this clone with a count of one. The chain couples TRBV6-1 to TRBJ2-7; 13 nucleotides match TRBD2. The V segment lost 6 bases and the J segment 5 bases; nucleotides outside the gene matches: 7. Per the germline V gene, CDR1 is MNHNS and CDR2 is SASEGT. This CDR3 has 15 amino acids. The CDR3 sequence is CASRPGLAGYNEQYF. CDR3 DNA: TGTGCCAGCAGGCCGGGACTAGCGGGGTACAACGAGCAGTACTTC.

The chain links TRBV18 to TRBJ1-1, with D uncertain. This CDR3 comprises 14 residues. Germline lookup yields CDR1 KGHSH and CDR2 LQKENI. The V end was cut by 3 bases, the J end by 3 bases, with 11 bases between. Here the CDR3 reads CASSPSSVDTEAFF. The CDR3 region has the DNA TGTGCCAGCTCACCTAGTTCGGTGGACACTGAAGCTTTCTTT.

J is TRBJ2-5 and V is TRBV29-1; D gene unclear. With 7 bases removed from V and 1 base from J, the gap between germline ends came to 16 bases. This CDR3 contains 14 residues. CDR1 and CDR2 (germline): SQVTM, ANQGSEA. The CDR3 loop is CSAGPTSTQETQYF. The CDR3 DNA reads TGCAGCGCTGGGCCTACCTCTACCCAAGAGACCCAGTACTTC.

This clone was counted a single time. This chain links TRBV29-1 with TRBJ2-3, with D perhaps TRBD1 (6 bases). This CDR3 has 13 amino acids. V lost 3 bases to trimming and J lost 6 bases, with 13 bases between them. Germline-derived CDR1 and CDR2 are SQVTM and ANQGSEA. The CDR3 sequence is CSVERQDWDTQYF. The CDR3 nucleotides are TGCAGCGTTGAGCGACAGGATTGGGATACGCAGTATTTT.

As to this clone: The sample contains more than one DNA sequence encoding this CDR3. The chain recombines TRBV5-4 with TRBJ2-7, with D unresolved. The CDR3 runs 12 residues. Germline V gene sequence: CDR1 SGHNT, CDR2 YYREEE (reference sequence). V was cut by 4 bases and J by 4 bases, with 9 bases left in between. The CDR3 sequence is CASSVDRYEQYF. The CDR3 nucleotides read TGTGCCAGCAGCGTGGACCGGTACGAGCAGTACTTC.

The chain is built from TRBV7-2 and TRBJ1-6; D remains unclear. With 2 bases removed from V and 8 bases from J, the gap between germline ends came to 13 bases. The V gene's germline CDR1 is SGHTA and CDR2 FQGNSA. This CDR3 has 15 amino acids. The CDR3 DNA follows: TGTGCCAGCAGCTTACACCCTTTGGAAGATTCACCCCTCCACTTT. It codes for CASSLHPLEDSPLHF.

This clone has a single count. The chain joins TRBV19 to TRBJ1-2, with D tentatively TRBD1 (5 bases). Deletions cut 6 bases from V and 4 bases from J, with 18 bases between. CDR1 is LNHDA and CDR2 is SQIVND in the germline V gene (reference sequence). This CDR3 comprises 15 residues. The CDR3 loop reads CASRPTGGVAYGYTF. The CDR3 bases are TGTGCCAGTAGGCCCACAGGTGGGGTTGCCTATGGCTACACCTTC.

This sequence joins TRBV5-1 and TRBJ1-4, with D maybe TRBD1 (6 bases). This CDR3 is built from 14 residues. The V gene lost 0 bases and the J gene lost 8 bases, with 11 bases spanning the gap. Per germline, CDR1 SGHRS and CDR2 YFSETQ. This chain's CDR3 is CASSLGDNLEKLFF. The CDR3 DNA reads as TGCGCCAGCAGCTTGGGGGACAATTTGGAAAAACTGTTTTTT. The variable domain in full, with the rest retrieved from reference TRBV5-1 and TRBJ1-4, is KAGVTQTPRYLIKTRGQQVTLSCSPISGHRSVSWYQQTPGQGLQFLFEYFSETQRNKGNFPGRFSGRQFSNSRSEMNVSTLELGDSALYLCASSLGDNLEKLFFGSGTQLSVL.